This section outlines one T cell receptor (beta chain) sequence together with its context. Antigen unknown. V was clipped by 4 bases and J by 6 bases, with 19 bases between them. The CDR3 covers 15 residues. Germline-derived CDR1 and CDR2 are SGHVS and FQNEAQ. This sample was taken from a study of T cell responses to AZD1222 COVID-19 vaccine. As for the study in general: Second-dose timings of about 4 or about 12 weeks were pooled.

The repertoire was sequenced with immunoSEQ multiplex PCR; TCRdb's copy has only in-frame clones and lacks some. The sample yields around 180,000 clones, 90% to 95% seen once. General study points: The number of AZD1222 recipients seropositive at baseline was only five to seven. The study found vaccine-associated CD4 TCRs spanning spike, dominant at 160-218 and 743-854. Epitopes outside B.1.351 and B.1.1.7 mutated regions reportedly drew nearly half of spike TCRs.

The material sequenced was peripheral blood, taken on day 0 of AZD1222 vaccination. The gene calls are TRBV7-8 and TRBJ2-7; the D is unclear. The source is an adult in good health. The DNA for the CDR3 is TGTGCCAGCAGCTCCTCTTATACCGTGAGCGTCGAGCAGTACTTC. Translation gives CASSSSYTVSVEQYF.